This T cell receptor (beta chain) was retrieved from a study of cytomegalovirus exposure and HLA in healthy donors. The PCR employed 60 Vbeta primers together with 13 Jbeta primers. Original methodology: Some 9.9 million shared chains were among tens of millions of unique TCR beta chains counted in a later analysis. Profiling relied on immunoSEQ multiplex PCR, and the TCRdb table lists in-frame clones only, not all of them. V and J calls and clone size are as listed in that table; D and trimming were resolved from the DNA. The sample lists fewer than 80,000 clones, approximately 71% occurring once. Study-wide points: Cytomegalovirus-associated TCR beta chains were listed, numbering 164. According to reports, the classifier identified cytomegalovirus status with high specificity and sensitivity. The study found most TCR sequences rare, yet found some public TCRs in many donors.

Remarks on this clone: Its antigen is not known.

The specimen sequenced was PBMCs. This receptor was taken from a woman aged 40-49 years in good health and CMV-seropositive.

This CDR3 reads CASSLGGQTRGPQHF. CDR3 bases: TGTGCCAGCAGCTTAGGGGGACAGACTCGTGGGCCCCAGCATTTT. The chain couples TRBV7-2 to TRBJ1-5; 7 nucleotides line up with TRBD1. CDR3 length equals 15 residues. V lost 1 base and J lost 9; bases outside the gene matches: 9. From germline, CDR1 is SGHTA and CDR2 FQGNSA.